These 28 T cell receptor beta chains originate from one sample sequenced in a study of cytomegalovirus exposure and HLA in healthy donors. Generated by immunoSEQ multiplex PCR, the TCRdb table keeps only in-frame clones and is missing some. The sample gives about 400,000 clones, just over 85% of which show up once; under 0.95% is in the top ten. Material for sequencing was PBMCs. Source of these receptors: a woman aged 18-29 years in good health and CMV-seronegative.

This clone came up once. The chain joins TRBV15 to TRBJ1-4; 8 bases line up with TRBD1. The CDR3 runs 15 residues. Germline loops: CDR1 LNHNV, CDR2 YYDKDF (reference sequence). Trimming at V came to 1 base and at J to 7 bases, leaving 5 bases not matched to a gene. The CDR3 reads CATSRVTGGGEKLFF. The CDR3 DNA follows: TGTGCCACCAGCAGAGTAACAGGGGGAGGTGAAAAACTGTTTTTT.

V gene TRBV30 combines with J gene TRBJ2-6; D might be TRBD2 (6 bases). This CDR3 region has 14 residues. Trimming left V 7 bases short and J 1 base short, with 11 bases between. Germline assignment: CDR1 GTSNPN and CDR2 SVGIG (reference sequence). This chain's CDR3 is CASPRESGANVLTF. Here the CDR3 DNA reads TGTGCCTCGCCCCGGGAGTCTGGGGCCAACGTCCTGACTTTC.

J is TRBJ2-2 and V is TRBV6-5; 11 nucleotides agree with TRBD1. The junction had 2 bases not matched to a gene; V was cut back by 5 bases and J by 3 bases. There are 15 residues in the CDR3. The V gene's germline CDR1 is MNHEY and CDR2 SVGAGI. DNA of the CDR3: TGTGCCAGCAGTCGGGACAGGGGGGACACCGGGGAGCTGTTTTTT. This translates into CASSRDRGDTGELFF.

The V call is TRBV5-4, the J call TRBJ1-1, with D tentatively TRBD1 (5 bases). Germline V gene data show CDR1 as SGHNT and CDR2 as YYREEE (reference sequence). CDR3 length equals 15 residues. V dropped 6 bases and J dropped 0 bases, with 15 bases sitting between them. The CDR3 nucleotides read TGTGCCAGCACCCCGAGTGACAGTCTGAACACTGAAGCTTTCTTT. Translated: CASTPSDSLNTEAFF. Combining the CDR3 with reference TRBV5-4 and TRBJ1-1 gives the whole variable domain ETGVTQSPTHLIKTRGQQVTLRCSSQSGHNTVSWYQQALGQGPQFIFQYYREEENGRGNFPPRFSGLQFPNYSSELNVNALELDDSALYLCASTPSDSLNTEAFFGQGTRLTVV.

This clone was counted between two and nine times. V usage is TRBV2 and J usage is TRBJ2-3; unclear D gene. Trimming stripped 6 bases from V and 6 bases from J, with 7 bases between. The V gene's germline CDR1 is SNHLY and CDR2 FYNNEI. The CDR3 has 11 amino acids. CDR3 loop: CASSFLDTQYF. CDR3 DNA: TGTGCCAGCAGCTTTTTGGATACGCAGTATTTT.

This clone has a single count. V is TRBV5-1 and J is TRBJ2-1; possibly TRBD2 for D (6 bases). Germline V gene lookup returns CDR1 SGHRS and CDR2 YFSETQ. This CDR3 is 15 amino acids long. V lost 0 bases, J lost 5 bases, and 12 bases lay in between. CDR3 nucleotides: TGCGCCAGCAGCTTGGGTAGCGGCCTTAACAATGAGCAGTTCTTC. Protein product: CASSLGSGLNNEQFF.

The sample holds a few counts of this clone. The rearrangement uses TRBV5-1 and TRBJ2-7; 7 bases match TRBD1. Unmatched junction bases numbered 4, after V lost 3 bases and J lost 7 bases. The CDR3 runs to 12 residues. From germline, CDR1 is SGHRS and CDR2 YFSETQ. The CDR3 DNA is TGCGCCAGCAGCTCTGACAGGGCTGAGCAGTACTTC. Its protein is CASSSDRAEQYF.

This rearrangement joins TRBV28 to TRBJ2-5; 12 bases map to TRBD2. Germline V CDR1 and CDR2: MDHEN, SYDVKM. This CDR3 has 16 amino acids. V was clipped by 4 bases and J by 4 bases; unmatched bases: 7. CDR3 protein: CASSSRLAGEAETQYF. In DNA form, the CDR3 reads TGTGCCAGCAGTTCCCGACTAGCGGGAGAGGCAGAGACCCAGTACTTC. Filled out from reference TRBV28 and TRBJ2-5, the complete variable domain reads DVKVTQSSRYLVKRTGEKVFLECVQDMDHENMFWYRQDPGLGLRLIYFSYDVKMKEKGDIPEGYSVSREKKERFSLILESASTNQTSMYLCASSSRLAGEAETQYFGPGTRLLVL.

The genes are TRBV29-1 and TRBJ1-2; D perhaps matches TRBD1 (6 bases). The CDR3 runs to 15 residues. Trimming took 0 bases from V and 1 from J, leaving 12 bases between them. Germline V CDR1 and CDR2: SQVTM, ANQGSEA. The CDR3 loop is CSVEDWTDNNYGYTF. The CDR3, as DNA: TGCAGCGTTGAAGACTGGACAGATAATAACTATGGCTACACCTTC.

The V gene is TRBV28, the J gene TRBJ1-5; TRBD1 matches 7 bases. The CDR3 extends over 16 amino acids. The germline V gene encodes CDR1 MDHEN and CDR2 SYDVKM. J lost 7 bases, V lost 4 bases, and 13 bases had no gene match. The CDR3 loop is CASSSLRGVSGQPQHF. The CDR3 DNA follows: TGTGCCAGCAGTTCCCTCAGGGGGGTCTCAGGACAGCCCCAGCATTTT. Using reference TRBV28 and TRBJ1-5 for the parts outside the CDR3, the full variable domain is DVKVTQSSRYLVKRTGEKVFLECVQDMDHENMFWYRQDPGLGLRLIYFSYDVKMKEKGDIPEGYSVSREKKERFSLILESASTNQTSMYLCASSSLRGVSGQPQHFGDGTRLSIL.

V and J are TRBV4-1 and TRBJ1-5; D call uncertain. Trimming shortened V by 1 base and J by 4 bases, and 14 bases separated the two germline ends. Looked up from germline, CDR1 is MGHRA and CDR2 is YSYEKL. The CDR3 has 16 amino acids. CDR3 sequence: CASSQGFGTANQPQHF. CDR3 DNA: TGCGCCAGCAGCCAAGGTTTTGGCACAGCTAATCAGCCCCAGCATTTT.

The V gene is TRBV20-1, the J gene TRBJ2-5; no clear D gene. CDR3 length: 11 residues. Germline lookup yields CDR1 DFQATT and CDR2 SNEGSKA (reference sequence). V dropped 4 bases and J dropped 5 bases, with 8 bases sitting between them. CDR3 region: CSATRTETQYF. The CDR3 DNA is TGCAGTGCTACCAGAACGGAGACCCAGTACTTC.

The CDR3 sequence: CASINGGGGETQYF. The CDR3 DNA sequence: TGTGCCAGCATCAACGGAGGGGGGGGAGAGACCCAGTACTTC. V usage is TRBV28 and J usage is TRBJ2-5; perhaps TRBD2 as D (7 bases). Germline V CDR1 and CDR2: MDHEN, SYDVKM. The CDR3 contains 14 residues. V lost 7 bases, J lost 4 bases, and 16 bases lay in between.

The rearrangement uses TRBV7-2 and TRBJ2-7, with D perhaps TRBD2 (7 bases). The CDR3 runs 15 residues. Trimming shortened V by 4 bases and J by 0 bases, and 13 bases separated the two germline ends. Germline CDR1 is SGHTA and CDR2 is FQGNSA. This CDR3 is CASSWGGQISYEQYF. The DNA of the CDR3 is TGTGCCAGCAGCTGGGGGGGACAAATCTCCTACGAGCAGTACTTC.

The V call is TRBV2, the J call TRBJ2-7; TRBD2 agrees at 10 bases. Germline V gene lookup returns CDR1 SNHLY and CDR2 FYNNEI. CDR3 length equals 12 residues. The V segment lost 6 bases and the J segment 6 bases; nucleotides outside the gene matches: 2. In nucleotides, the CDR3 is TGTGCCAGCAGGCTAGCGGGAGCCGAGCAGTACTTC. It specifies CASRLAGAEQYF.

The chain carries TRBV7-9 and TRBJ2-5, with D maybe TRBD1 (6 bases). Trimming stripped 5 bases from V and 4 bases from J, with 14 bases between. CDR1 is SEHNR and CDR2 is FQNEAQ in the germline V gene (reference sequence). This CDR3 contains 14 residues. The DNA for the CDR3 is TGTGCCAGCAGCCAAGGGGGTTTGGGAGAGACCCAGTACTTC. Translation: CASSQGGLGETQYF.

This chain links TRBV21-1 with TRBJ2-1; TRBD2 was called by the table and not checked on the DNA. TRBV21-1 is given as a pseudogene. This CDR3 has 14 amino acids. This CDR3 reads CASSSRTHYNEQFF. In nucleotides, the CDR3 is TGTGCCAGCAGCAGCCGGACTCACTACAATGAGCAGTTCTTC.

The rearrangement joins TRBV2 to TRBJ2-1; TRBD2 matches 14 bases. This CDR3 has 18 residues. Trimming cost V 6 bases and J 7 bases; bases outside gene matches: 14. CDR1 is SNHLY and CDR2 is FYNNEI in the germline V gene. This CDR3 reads CASRETSGGAGSLNEQFF. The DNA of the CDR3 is TGTGCCAGCAGGGAGACTAGCGGGGGGGCCGGTAGTTTGAATGAGCAGTTCTTC.

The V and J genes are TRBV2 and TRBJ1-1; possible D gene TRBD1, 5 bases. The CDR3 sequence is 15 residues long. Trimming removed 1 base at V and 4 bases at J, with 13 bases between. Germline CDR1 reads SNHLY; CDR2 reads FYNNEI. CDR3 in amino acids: CASSEEGLLRTEAFF. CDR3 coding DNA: TGTGCCAGCAGTGAAGAGGGACTCCTTCGCACTGAAGCTTTCTTT.

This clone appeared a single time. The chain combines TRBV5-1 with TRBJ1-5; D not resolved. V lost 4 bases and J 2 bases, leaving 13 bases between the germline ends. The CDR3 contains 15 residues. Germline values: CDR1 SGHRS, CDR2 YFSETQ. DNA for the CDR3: TGCGCCAGCAGCGCCGAGGGTTTGGGCAATCAGCCCCAGCATTTT. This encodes CASSAEGLGNQPQHF.

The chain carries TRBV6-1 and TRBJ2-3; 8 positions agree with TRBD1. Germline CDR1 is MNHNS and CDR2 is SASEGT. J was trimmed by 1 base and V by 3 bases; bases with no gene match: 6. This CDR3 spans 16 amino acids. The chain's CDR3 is CASSDQDRGRTDTQYF. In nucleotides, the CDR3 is TGTGCCAGCAGTGACCAAGACAGGGGCCGCACAGATACGCAGTATTTT.

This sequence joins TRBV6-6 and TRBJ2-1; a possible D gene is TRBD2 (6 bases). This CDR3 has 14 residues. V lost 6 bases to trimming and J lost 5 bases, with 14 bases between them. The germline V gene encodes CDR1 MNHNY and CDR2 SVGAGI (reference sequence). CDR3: CASSIPGGNNEQFF. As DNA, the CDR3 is TGTGCCAGCAGCATCCCTGGGGGGAACAATGAGCAGTTCTTC.

The CDR3: CASSSSGGFQETQYF. The CDR3 nucleotides are TGTGCCAGCAGCTCCTCCGGGGGGTTCCAAGAGACCCAGTACTTC. The rearrangement links TRBV11-2 to TRBJ2-5; 7 bases fit TRBD2. This CDR3 spans 15 amino acids. Germline trimming cut 4 bases from V and 1 base from J; bases unmatched to any gene: 6. Germline loops: CDR1 SGHAT, CDR2 FQNNGV.

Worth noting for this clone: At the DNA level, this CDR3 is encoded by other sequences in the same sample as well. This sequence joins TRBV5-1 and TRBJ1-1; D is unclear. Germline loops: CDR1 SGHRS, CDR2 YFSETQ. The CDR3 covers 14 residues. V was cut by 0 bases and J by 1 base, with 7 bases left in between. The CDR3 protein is CASSLDSPNTEAFF. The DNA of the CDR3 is TGCGCCAGCAGCTTGGACAGTCCGAACACTGAAGCTTTCTTT.

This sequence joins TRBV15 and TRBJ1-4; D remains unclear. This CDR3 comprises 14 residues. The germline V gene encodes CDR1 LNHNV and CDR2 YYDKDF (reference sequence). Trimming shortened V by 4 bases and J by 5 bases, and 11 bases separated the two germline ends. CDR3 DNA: TGTGCCACCAGCATCCGAGGAGGGAATGAAAAACTGTTTTTT. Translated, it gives CATSIRGGNEKLFF. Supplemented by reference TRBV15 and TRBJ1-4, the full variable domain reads DAMVIQNPRYQVTQFGKPVTLSCSQTLNHNVMYWYQQKSSQAPKLLFHYYDKDFNNEADTPDNFQSRRPNTSFCFLDIRSPGLGDTAMYLCATSIRGGNEKLFFGSGTQLSVL.

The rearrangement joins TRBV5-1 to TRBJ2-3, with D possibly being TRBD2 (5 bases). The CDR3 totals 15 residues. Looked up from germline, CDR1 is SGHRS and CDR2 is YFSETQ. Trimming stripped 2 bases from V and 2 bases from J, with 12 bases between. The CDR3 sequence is CASSFGVPTTDTQYF. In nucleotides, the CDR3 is TGCGCCAGCAGCTTCGGGGTGCCCACCACAGATACGCAGTATTTT.

The CDR3 region has the DNA TGTGCCTGGAGTCCCCGGACTAGCGGGAGGACAGATACGCAGTATTTT. Protein product: CAWSPRTSGRTDTQYF. This chain connects TRBV30 to TRBJ2-3; 14 nucleotides align to TRBD2. The CDR3 is 16 residues long. The germline V gene has CDR1 GTSNPN and CDR2 SVGIG (reference sequence). Losses at the gene ends were 2 bases for V and 3 bases for J; bases not matched to a gene: 4.

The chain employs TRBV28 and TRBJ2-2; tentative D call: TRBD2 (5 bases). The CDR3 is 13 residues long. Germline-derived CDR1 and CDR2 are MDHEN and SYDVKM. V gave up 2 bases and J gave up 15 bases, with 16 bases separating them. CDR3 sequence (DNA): TGTGCCAGCAGTTTAAATCGGGATTCTCTGGTGTTTTTT. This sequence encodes CASSLNRDSLVFF.